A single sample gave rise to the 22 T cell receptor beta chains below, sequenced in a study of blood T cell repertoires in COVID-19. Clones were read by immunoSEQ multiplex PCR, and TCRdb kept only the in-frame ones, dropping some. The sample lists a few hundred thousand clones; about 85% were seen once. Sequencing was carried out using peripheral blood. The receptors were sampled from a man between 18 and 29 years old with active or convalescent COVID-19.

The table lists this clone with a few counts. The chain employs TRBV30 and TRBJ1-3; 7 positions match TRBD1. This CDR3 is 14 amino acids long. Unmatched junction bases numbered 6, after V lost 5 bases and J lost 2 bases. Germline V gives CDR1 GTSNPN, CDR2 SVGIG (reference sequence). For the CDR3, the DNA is TGTGCCTGGGCGGAAGGGGGCACTGGAAACACCATATATTTT. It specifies CAWAEGGTGNTIYF.

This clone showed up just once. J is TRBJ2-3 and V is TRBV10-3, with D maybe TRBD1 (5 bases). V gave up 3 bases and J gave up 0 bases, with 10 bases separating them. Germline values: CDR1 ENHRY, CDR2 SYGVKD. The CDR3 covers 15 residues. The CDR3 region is CAISDSTASTDTQYF. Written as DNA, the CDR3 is TGTGCCATCAGTGATTCGACAGCGAGCACAGATACGCAGTATTTT.

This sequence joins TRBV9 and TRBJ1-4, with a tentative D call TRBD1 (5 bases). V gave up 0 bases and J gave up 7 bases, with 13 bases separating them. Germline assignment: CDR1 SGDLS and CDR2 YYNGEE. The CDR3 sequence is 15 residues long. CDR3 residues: CASSVAGGEREKLFF. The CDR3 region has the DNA TGTGCCAGCAGCGTAGCTGGGGGGGAGCGTGAAAAACTGTTTTTT.

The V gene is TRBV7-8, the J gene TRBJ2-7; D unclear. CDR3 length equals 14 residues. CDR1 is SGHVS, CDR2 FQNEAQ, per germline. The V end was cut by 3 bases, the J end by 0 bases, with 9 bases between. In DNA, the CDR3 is TGTGCCAGCAGCTTGAACTTCTTCTCCTACGAGCAGTACTTC. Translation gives CASSLNFFSYEQYF.

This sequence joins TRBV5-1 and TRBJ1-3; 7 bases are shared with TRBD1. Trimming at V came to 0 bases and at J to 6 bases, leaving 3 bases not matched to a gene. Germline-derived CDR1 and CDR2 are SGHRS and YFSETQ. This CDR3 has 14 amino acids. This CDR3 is CASSLGQGENTIYF. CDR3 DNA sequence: TGCGCCAGCAGCTTGGGACAGGGTGAAAACACCATATATTTT.

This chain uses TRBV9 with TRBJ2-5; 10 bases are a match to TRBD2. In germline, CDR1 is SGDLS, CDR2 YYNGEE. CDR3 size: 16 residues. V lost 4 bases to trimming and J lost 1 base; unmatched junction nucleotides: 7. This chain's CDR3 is CASSPRTSGPQETQYF. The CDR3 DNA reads TGTGCCAGCAGCCCACGGACTAGCGGACCCCAAGAGACCCAGTACTTC.

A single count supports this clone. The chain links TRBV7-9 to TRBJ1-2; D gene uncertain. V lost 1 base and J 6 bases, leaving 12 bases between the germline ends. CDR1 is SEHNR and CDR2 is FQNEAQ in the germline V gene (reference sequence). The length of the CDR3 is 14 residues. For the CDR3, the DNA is TGTGCCAGCAGCTTAGGAGGGCCATATAATGGCTACACCTTC. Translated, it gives CASSLGGPYNGYTF.

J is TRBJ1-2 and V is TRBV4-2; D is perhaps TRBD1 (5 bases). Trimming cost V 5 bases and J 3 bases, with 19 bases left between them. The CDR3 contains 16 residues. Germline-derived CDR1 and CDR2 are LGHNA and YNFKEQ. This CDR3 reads CASSSRQIRGDYGYTF. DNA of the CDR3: TGTGCCAGCAGCTCCCGACAGATCCGCGGAGACTATGGCTACACCTTC.

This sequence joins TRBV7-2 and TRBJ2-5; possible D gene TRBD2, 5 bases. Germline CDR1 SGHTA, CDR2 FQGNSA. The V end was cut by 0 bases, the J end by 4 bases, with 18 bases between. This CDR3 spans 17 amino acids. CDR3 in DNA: TGTGCCAGCAGCTTAGCCGGTCGGAGGAGTCGGCCAGAGACCCAGTACTTC. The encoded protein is CASSLAGRRSRPETQYF.

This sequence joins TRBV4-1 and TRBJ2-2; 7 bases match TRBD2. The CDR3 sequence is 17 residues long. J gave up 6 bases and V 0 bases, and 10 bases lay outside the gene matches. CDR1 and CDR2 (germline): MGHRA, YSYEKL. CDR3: CASSQDPHGGVSGELFF. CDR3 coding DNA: TGCGCCAGCAGCCAAGATCCCCATGGGGGGGTATCCGGGGAGCTGTTTTTT.

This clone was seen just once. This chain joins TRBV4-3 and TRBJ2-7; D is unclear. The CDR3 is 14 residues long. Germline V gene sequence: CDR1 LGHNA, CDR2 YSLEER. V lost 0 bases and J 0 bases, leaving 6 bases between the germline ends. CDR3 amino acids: CASSQDTNSYEQYF. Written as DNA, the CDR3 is TGCGCCAGCAGCCAAGATACTAACTCCTACGAGCAGTACTTC.

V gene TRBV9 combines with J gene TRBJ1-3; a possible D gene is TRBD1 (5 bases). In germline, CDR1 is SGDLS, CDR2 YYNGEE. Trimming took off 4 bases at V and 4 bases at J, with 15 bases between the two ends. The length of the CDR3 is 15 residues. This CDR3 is CASSPAGTSGNTIYF. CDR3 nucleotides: TGTGCCAGCAGCCCCGCAGGGACTAGCGGAAACACCATATATTTT.

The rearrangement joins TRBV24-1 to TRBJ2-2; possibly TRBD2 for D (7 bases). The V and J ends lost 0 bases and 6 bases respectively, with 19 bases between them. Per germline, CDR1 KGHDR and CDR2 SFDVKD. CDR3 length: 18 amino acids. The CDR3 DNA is TGTGCCACCAGTGATTTGCCCCAGAGGGGGGGGCAGGCCGGGGAGCTGTTTTTT. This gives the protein CATSDLPQRGGQAGELFF.

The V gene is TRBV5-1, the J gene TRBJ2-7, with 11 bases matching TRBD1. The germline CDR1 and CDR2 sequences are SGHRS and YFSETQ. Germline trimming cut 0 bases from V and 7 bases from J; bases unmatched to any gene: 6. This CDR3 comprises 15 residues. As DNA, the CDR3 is TGCGCCAGCAGCTTGGCCGGGACAGGGGGTGGGGAGCAGTACTTC. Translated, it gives CASSLAGTGGGEQYF.

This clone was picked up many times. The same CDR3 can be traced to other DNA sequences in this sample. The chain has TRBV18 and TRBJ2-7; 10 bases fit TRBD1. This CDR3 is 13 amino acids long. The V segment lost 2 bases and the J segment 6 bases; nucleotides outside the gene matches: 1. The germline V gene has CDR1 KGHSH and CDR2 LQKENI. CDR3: CASSPGQGGEQYF. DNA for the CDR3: TGTGCCAGCTCACCAGGACAGGGGGGCGAGCAGTACTTC.

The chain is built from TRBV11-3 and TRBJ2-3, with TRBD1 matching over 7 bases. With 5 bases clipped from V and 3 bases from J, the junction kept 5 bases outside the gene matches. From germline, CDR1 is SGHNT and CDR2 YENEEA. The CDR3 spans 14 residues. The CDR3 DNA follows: TGTGCCAGCAGCCCTCGACAGGGTACAGATACGCAGTATTTT. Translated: CASSPRQGTDTQYF.

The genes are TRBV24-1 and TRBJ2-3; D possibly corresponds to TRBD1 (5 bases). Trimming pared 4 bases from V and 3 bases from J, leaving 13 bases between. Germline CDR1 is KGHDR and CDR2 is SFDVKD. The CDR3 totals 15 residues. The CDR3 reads CATSEMTETTDTQYF. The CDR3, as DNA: TGTGCCACCAGTGAAATGACAGAAACAACAGATACGCAGTATTTT.

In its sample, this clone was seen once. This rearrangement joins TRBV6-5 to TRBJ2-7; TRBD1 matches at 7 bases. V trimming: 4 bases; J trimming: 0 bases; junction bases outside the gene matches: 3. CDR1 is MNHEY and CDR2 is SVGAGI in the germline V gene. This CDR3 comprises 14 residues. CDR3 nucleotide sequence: TGTGCCAGCAGTTCCCGGACAGGCTCCTACGAGCAGTACTTC. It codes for CASSSRTGSYEQYF.

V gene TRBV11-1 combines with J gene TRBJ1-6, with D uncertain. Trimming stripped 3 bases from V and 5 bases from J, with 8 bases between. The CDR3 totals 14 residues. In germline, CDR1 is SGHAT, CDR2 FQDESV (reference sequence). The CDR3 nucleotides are TGTGCCAGCAGCTTGGAGGTCCATAATTCACCCCTCCACTTT. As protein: CASSLEVHNSPLHF.

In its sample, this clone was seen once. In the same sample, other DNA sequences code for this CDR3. The CDR3 DNA reads TGTGCCAGCAGTGAAGACAGAAACTCTGGAAACACCATATATTTT. This gives the protein CASSEDRNSGNTIYF. The chain links TRBV6-1 to TRBJ1-3; D is uncertain. Trimming removed 1 base at V and 0 bases at J, with 7 bases between. CDR3 size: 15 residues. Per germline, CDR1 MNHNS and CDR2 SASEGT.

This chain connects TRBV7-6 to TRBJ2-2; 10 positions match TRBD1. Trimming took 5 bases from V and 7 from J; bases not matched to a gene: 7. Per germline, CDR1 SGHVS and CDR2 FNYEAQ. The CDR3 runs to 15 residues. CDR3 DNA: TGTGCCAGCAGCCCGAGGACAGGGGGGTTCGGGGAGCTGTTTTTT. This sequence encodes CASSPRTGGFGELFF.

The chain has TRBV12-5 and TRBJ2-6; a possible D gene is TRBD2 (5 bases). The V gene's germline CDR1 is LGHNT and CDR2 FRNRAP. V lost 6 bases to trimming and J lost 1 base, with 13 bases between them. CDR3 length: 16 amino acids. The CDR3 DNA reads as TGTGCTAGTGGGACGGGGTCAAGTTCTGGGGCCAACGTCCTGACTTTC. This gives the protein CASGTGSSSGANVLTF.